One sample yielded the 26 T cell receptor beta chains listed below, sequenced in a study of spatial heterogeneity in lung cancer. In TCRdb, the 5' RACE reads were re-called with MiXCR into one record per CDR3 protein. The sample records around 60,000 distinct CDR3 sequences, around 8.4% being singletons. Time point defined: sample taken at primary tumor resection. Frozen PBMC, nontumor lung or tumor provided whole RNA, which was sequenced unsorted. The sequencing here drew on PBMCs, taken at surgery. Receptors were obtained from a female donor with early-stage non-small cell lung cancer.

The CDR3 loop is CASSDRTSGRGEQYF. The CDR3 bases are TGTGCCAGCAGTGATAGGACTAGCGGGAGAGGCGAGCAGTACTTC. This chain links TRBV25-1 with TRBJ2-7, with TRBD2 identical over 13 bases. Germline V gives CDR1 MGHDK, CDR2 SYGVNS. V gave up 3 bases and J gave up 6 bases; unmatched junction bases: 5. The CDR3 runs to 15 residues.

V gene TRBV10-3 combines with J gene TRBJ2-3, with D uncertain. Germline loops: CDR1 ENHRY, CDR2 SYGVKD. The CDR3 runs to 14 residues. V lost 4 bases, J lost 0 bases, and 8 bases lay in between. The CDR3 DNA reads TGTGCCATCAGTGTCGGGCAGAGCACAGATACGCAGTATTTT. The encoded protein is CAISVGQSTDTQYF.

The chain uses TRBV3-1 and TRBJ2-1; 8 positions match TRBD2. Germline-derived CDR1 and CDR2 are LGHDT and YNNKEL (reference sequence). V lost 0 bases and J lost 10; bases outside the gene matches: 8. This CDR3 is built from 15 residues. The CDR3 region is CASSQDGAGVGEQFF. In DNA, the CDR3 is TGTGCCAGCAGCCAAGATGGAGCGGGGGTTGGAGAGCAGTTCTTC.

This clonotype was counted only a few times. V gene TRBV7-9 combines with J gene TRBJ2-7; perhaps D is TRBD1 or TRBD2 (6 bases each). This CDR3 spans 13 amino acids. Trimming shortened V by 2 bases and J by 5 bases, and 10 bases separated the two germline ends. Germline V gene lookup returns CDR1 SEHNR and CDR2 FQNEAQ (reference sequence). CDR3 in DNA: TGTGCCAGCAGCTTACGGGGGCTGGACGAGCAGTACTTC. This gives the protein CASSLRGLDEQYF.

This chain connects TRBV28 to TRBJ2-1; TRBD2 aligns across 12 bases. The V gene end was trimmed by 8 bases and the J gene end by 4 bases; junction bases not matched to a gene: 18. Germline V gives CDR1 MDHEN, CDR2 SYDVKM. This CDR3 has 19 residues. CDR3 nucleotides: TGTGCCAGCGTCTCTACCGGGCCACAGACTAGCGGGAGATACAATGAGCAGTTCTTC. This sequence encodes CASVSTGPQTSGRYNEQFF.

The J gene is TRBJ2-7, the V gene TRBV19; 8 bases are a match to TRBD2. The CDR3 covers 14 residues. V lost 3 bases to trimming and J lost 6 bases; unmatched junction nucleotides: 7. Germline V gene lookup returns CDR1 LNHDA and CDR2 SQIVND (reference sequence). The CDR3 region has the DNA TGTGCCAGTAGTATGCAGCGGGAGATGGGCGAGCAGTACTTC. Translated, it gives CASSMQREMGEQYF.

This clonotype was found a few times. The V call is TRBV7-2, the J call TRBJ2-1; no firm D call. The V end lost 6 bases, the J end lost 12 bases, and 12 bases lay between the germline ends. The CDR3 loop spans 11 amino acids. CDR1 SGHTA and CDR2 FQGNSA come from the germline V gene. The CDR3 bases are TGTGCCAGCAGTTTGTCCCTCGGGCAGTTCTTC. The encoded protein is CASSLSLGQFF.

In this sample, this clonotype turned up a few times. This chain uses TRBV7-2 with TRBJ1-1; no reliable D call. Trimming removed 8 bases at V and 1 base at J, with 14 bases between. In germline, CDR1 is SGHTA, CDR2 FQGNSA. The CDR3 is 14 residues long. In DNA form, the CDR3 reads TGTGCCAGCCGCTGGACGGTTTCGAACACTGAAGCTTTCTTT. Its protein product is CASRWTVSNTEAFF.

A word on this clonotype: A much larger clone differs by one base, so this may be a read error. CDR3 loop: CASKLAGGPKNIQYF. In DNA, the CDR3 is TGTGCCAGCAAATTAGCGGGAGGGCCCAAAAACATTCAGTACTTC. The V call is TRBV12-3 or TRBV12-4, the J call TRBJ2-4; 11 positions match TRBD2. The CDR3 is 15 amino acids. Trimming at V came to 7 bases and at J to 2 bases, leaving 4 bases not matched to a gene.

This clonotype was seen repeatedly, ten times or more. V is TRBV5-1 and J is TRBJ2-3; no clear D. This CDR3 is 15 amino acids long. Germline CDR1 is SGHRS and CDR2 is YFSETQ. Trimming left V 0 bases short and J 1 base short, with 9 bases between. CDR3 DNA sequence: TGCGCCAGCAGCTTGGAAGACACACGCACAGATACGCAGTATTTT. Translating gives CASSLEDTRTDTQYF.

DNA for the CDR3: TGTGCCAGCAGTCCCACCAGCGGGACAGGGGGAGAGACCCAGTACTTC. It codes for CASSPTSGTGGETQYF. The rearrangement joins TRBV9 to TRBJ2-5; 11 nucleotides align to TRBD1. From germline, CDR1 is SGDLS and CDR2 YYNGEE. The trim removed 5 bases at V and 4 bases at J, leaving 10 bases unmatched. CDR3 length equals 16 residues.

This clonotype appeared many times. This chain uses TRBV12-3 or TRBV12-4 with TRBJ2-5; D perhaps matches TRBD2 (5 bases). The CDR3 length is 15 residues. Trimming took 5 bases from V and 5 from J, leaving 18 bases between them. In DNA, the CDR3 is TGTGCCAGCAGTCGCCGGGGTCCCGATGGGGAGACCCAGTACTTC. It is translated as CASSRRGPDGETQYF.

This clonotype came up many times. V usage is TRBV7-2 and J usage is TRBJ1-5; D gene uncertain. V lost 3 bases to trimming and J lost 1 base, with 7 bases between them. Germline V gene lookup returns CDR1 SGHTA and CDR2 FQGNSA. The CDR3 extends over 14 amino acids. CDR3 sequence reads: CASSFLLSNQPQHF. The DNA of the CDR3 is TGTGCCAGCAGCTTTCTATTGAGCAATCAGCCCCAGCATTTT.

This clonotype was seen repeatedly, ten times or more. The chain couples TRBV28 to TRBJ2-3; no clear D. Germline CDR1 and CDR2: MDHEN and SYDVKM. The CDR3 is 13 residues long. Trimming stripped 8 bases from V and 0 bases from J, with 9 bases between. The CDR3 region has the DNA TGTGCCAGCGAGTGGGCGAGCACAGATACGCAGTATTTT. Protein: CASEWASTDTQYF.

This clonotype has at least ten counts. The gene calls are TRBV7-9 and TRBJ1-4; D unresolved. The CDR3 runs 13 residues. Germline V gene sequence: CDR1 SEHNR, CDR2 FQNEAQ (reference sequence). V lost 3 bases to trimming and J lost 6 bases, with 8 bases between them. The CDR3 sequence is CASSLGPDEKLFF. CDR3 nucleotides: TGTGCCAGCAGCTTGGGCCCCGATGAAAAACTGTTTTTT. Full variable domain (missing parts from reference TRBV7-9 and TRBJ1-4): DTGVSQNPRHKITKRGQNVTFRCDPISEHNRLYWYRQTLGQGPEFLTYFQNEAQLEKSRLLSDRFSAERPKGSFSTLEIQRTEQGDSAMYLCASSLGPDEKLFFGSGTQLSVL.

This clonotype was detected ten times or more. This sequence joins TRBV6-2 or TRBV6-3 and TRBJ2-7, with D perhaps matching TRBD1 (5 bases). The CDR3 has 11 amino acids. Germline V gives CDR1 MNHEY, CDR2 SVGEGT. V was clipped by 5 bases and J by 5 bases, with 7 bases between them. CDR3 nucleotides: TGTGCCAGCAGTGACAGCGACGAGCAGTACGTC. It specifies CASSDSDEQYV.

This clonotype has ten or more counts. In DNA form, the CDR3 reads TGTGCCAGCAGCCCGGGACAGCCTAACCAGCCCCAGCATTTT. This translates into CASSPGQPNQPQHF. V gene TRBV7-9 combines with J gene TRBJ1-5, with 7 nucleotides matching TRBD1. The CDR3 loop spans 14 amino acids. J lost 7 bases, V lost 5 bases, and 8 bases had no gene match. CDR1 and CDR2 (germline): SEHNR, FQNEAQ (reference sequence).

This clonotype was recorded at least ten times. The chain employs TRBV7-3 and TRBJ2-3; D may be TRBD2 (5 bases). The CDR3 consists of 14 residues. Looked up from germline, CDR1 is SGHTA and CDR2 is FQGTGA. V dropped 5 bases and J dropped 2 bases, with 11 bases sitting between them. The CDR3 here is CASSPGLSTDTQYF. DNA for the CDR3: TGTGCCAGCAGCCCTGGACTCTCCACAGATACGCAGTATTTT.

The table lists this clonotype with many counts. The genes are TRBV20-1 and TRBJ2-3; 8 nucleotides line up with TRBD2. The trim removed 3 bases at V and 3 bases at J, leaving 14 bases unmatched. The CDR3 has 17 amino acids. In germline, CDR1 is DFQATT, CDR2 SNEGSKA (reference sequence). CDR3 sequence reads: CSASVAGNTPGTDTQYF. CDR3 DNA: TGCAGTGCTAGTGTAGCGGGAAACACCCCAGGGACAGATACGCAGTATTTT.

This clonotype was recorded at least ten times. This chain links TRBV11-2 with TRBJ2-4, with a weak D call TRBD2 (6 bases). CDR1 SGHAT and CDR2 FQNNGV come from the germline V gene. With 3 bases removed from V and 9 bases from J, the gap between germline ends came to 12 bases. CDR3 length: 13 amino acids. CDR3 bases: TGTGCCAGCAGCTTGGGGGGATTGGGCATTCAGTACTTC. This gives the protein CASSLGGLGIQYF.

This clonotype was seen only a few times. The chain links TRBV7-3 to TRBJ2-7; no firm D call. The CDR3 has 13 amino acids. V lost 1 base to trimming and J lost 6 bases, with 10 bases between them. CDR1 and CDR2 from the germline V gene are SGHTA and FQGTGA. The chain's CDR3 is CASSLNQAGEQYF. Here the CDR3 DNA reads TGTGCCAGCAGCTTAAACCAGGCTGGCGAGCAGTACTTC.

This clonotype was recorded many times. This chain joins TRBV2 and TRBJ1-1; no clear D gene. The V end lost 2 bases, the J end lost 2 bases, and 6 bases lay between the germline ends. The CDR3 covers 13 residues. Germline V gene sequence: CDR1 SNHLY, CDR2 FYNNEI. CDR3 amino acids: CASSENVNTEAFF. The CDR3 DNA reads TGTGCCAGCAGTGAAAACGTTAACACTGAAGCTTTCTTT.

This clonotype was seen ten or more times. The CDR3, as DNA: TGCAGCGTTGGGACTAGCGGGAGCTCCTACAATGAGCAGTTCTTC. Translation gives CSVGTSGSSYNEQFF. The chain joins TRBV29-1 to TRBJ2-1; the match to TRBD2 covers 13 bases. The CDR3 covers 15 residues. The V segment lost 4 bases and the J segment 0 bases; nucleotides outside the gene matches: 0. CDR1 and CDR2 (germline): SQVTM, ANQGSEA.

The table lists this clonotype with a few counts. The chain is built from TRBV3-1 and TRBJ1-6, with 10 bases identical to TRBD1. The length of the CDR3 is 17 residues. Germline-derived CDR1 and CDR2 are LGHDT and YNNKEL (reference sequence). With V trimmed by 0 bases and J by 6 bases, 5 bases remained unmatched. This CDR3 reads CASSQEMGTGVNSPLHF. CDR3 sequence (DNA): TGTGCCAGCAGCCAAGAGATGGGGACAGGGGTTAATTCACCCCTCCACTTT.

This clonotype appeared many times. V gene TRBV29-1 combines with J gene TRBJ1-5, with D hard to call. This CDR3 has 13 amino acids. Germline V CDR1 and CDR2: SQVTM, ANQGSEA. V lost 4 bases and J lost 3, with 10 bases in between. In nucleotides, the CDR3 is TGCAGCGTTGCGGATGCTATCAATCAGCCCCAGCATTTT. Amino acid sequence: CSVADAINQPQHF.

Many counts were recorded for this clonotype. J is TRBJ2-1 and V is TRBV5-4; 12 bases align to TRBD1. The V gene's germline CDR1 is SGHNT and CDR2 YYREEE (reference sequence). V lost 4 bases and J lost 8; bases outside the gene matches: 10. There are 16 residues in the CDR3. Written as DNA, the CDR3 is TGTGCCAGCAGCCCCCCCGGGACAGGGGGCATGTATGAGCAGTTCTTC. This codes for CASSPPGTGGMYEQFF. Full variable domain (rest looked up from reference TRBV5-4 and TRBJ2-1): ETGVTQSPTHLIKTRGQQVTLRCSSQSGHNTVSWYQQALGQGPQFIFQYYREEENGRGNFPPRFSGLQFPNYSSELNVNALELDDSALYLCASSPPGTGGMYEQFFGPGTRLTVL.